The 2 T cell receptor beta chains below all came from one sample that was sequenced in a study of cytomegalovirus exposure and HLA in healthy donors. Assay: immunoSEQ multiplex PCR; the TCRdb copy retains only in-frame clones and omits some. This sample has under 300,000 clones, with roughly 89% found just once. Input material: PBMCs. These TCRs come from a woman aged 18-30 years in good health and CMV-seronegative.

The chain has TRBV7-2 and TRBJ2-5, with D maybe TRBD1 (6 bases). The V end lost 5 bases, the J end lost 5 bases, and 21 bases lay between the germline ends. There are 16 residues in the CDR3. CDR1 and CDR2 from the germline V gene are SGHTA and FQGNSA. The CDR3 DNA reads TGTGCCAGCAGCGCCCTGGGAACAGGGTACGTCGAGACCCAGTACTTC. Protein: CASSALGTGYVETQYF. The whole variable domain, remainder taken from reference TRBV7-2 and TRBJ2-5, is GAGVSQSPSNKVTEKGKDVELRCDPISGHTALYWYRQSLGQGLEFLIYFQGNSAPDKSGLPSDRFSAERTGGSVSTLTIQRTQQEDSAVYLCASSALGTGYVETQYFGPGTRLLVL.

The chain combines TRBV5-1 with TRBJ2-3; TRBD1 is a possible D gene (6 bases). The length of the CDR3 is 19 residues. Germline loops: CDR1 SGHRS, CDR2 YFSETQ. V gave up 0 bases and J gave up 0 bases, with 20 bases separating them. This chain's CDR3 is CASSLGPGQKFPSTDTQYF. The CDR3 DNA reads TGCGCCAGCAGCTTGGGCCCTGGACAGAAATTTCCTAGCACAGATACGCAGTATTTT. Variable domain in full (rest from reference TRBV5-1 and TRBJ2-3): KAGVTQTPRYLIKTRGQQVTLSCSPISGHRSVSWYQQTPGQGLQFLFEYFSETQRNKGNFPGRFSGRQFSNSRSEMNVSTLELGDSALYLCASSLGPGQKFPSTDTQYFGPGTRLTVL.